This TCR beta chain was observed in a study of T cells in women clearing cervical HPV infection. Points on this clone: An end of the junction does not agree with germline; a read error may underlie this. The CDR3 goes on 3 residues after the read ends, and that part is filled in from the germline J gene.

Sequencing was performed with immunoSEQ multiplex PCR; in TCRdb, only in-frame clones are kept and a portion is missing. This repertoire comprises tens of thousands of clones; its ten largest clones make up around 1.3%. Germline V CDR1 and CDR2: SGHTA, FQGNSA. The CDR3 sequence is 13 residues long. The chain uses TRBV7-2 and TRBJ1-2, with 8 nucleotides matching TRBD1. The receptor was derived from a woman between 18 and 70 years old with a cervical HPV16 infection that either progressed to CIN3+ or cleared (not recorded which). Sequences were obtained from blood buffy coat. The CDR3 bases that were read are TGTGCCGGCAGCTCCCGGGACAGGCAGGGC. Protein sequence: CAGSSRDRQG. The complete CDR3 sequence is CAGSSRDRQGYTF. Full variable domain (remainder filled in from reference TRBV7-2 and TRBJ1-2): GAGVSQSPSNKVTEKGKDVELRCDPISGHTALYWYRQSLGQGLEFLIYFQGNSAPDKSGLPSDRFSAERTGGSVSTLTIQRTQQEDSAVYLCAGSSRDRQGYTFGSGTRLTVV.